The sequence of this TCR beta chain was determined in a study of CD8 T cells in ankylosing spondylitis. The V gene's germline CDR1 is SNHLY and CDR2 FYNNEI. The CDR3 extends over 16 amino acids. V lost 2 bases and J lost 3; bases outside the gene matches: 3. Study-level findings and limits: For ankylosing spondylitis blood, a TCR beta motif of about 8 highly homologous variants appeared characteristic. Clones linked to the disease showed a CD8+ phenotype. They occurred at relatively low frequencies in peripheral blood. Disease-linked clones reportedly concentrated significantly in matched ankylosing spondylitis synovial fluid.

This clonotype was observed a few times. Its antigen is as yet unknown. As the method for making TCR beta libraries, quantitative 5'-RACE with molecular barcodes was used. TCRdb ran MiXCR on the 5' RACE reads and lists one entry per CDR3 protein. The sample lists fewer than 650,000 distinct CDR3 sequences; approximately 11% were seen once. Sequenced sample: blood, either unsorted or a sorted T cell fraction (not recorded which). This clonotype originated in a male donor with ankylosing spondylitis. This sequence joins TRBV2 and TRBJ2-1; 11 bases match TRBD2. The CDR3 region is CASSEPGTSGYNEQFF. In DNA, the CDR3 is TGTGCCAGCAGTGAACCCGGGACTAGCGGCTACAATGAGCAGTTCTTC.